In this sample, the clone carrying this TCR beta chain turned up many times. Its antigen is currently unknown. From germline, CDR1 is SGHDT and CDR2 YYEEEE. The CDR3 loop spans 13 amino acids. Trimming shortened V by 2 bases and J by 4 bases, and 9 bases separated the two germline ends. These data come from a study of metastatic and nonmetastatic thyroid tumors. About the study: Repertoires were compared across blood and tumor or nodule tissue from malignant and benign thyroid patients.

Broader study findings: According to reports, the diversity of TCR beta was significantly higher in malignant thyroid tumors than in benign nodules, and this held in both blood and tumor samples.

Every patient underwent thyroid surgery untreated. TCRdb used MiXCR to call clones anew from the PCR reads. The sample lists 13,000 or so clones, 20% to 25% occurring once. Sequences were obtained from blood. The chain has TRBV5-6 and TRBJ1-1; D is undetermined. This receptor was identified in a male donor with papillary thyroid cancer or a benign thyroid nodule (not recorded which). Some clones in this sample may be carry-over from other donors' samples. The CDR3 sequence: CASSFGAGTEAFF. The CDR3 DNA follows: TGTGCCAGCAGCTTCGGAGCGGGCACTGAAGCTTTCTTT.